A single sample is the source of the 5 T cell receptor beta chains below, sequenced in a study of T cells in tuberculosis. Time point indicated: new active TB diagnosis, blood taken before or within 7 days of starting treatment. Libraries were prepared by immunoSEQ multiplex PCR; TCRdb keeps only in-frame clonotypes and omits some of them. In the table there are about 49,000 clones, about 95% of which are singletons. The sample in question was PBMCs, obtained at tuberculosis diagnosis. The receptors shown here come from an adult with tuberculosis.

The gene calls are TRBV7-3 and TRBJ2-2; 8 bases are a match to TRBD2. There are 18 residues in the CDR3. The V and J ends lost 0 bases and 4 bases, in that order; junction bases with no gene match: 10. Per the germline V gene, CDR1 is SGHTA and CDR2 is FQGTGA. For the CDR3, the DNA is TGTGCCAGCAGCTTAACGAATTATGCAGCGGGAGCCACCGGGGAGCTGTTTTTT. It is translated as CASSLTNYAAGATGELFF.

The chain has TRBV5-1 and TRBJ1-1, with TRBD1 matching over 7 bases. The CDR3 totals 15 residues. Germline loops: CDR1 SGHRS, CDR2 YFSETQ. V shed 2 bases, J shed 2 bases, and the junction held 6 bases outside the gene matches. The CDR3 loop is CASSLGGTVNTEAFF. CDR3 DNA sequence: TGCGCCAGCAGCTTAGGAGGGACAGTTAACACTGAAGCTTTCTTT.

This sequence joins TRBV30 and TRBJ2-4; TRBD1 agrees at 9 bases. Germline CDR1 and CDR2: GTSNPN and SVGIG (reference sequence). V was pared by 1 base and J by 4 bases, with 5 bases of the junction left unmatched. The CDR3 loop spans 15 amino acids. DNA of the CDR3: TGTGCCTGGAGTGATCCGGGACAGGGTAAAAACATTCAGTACTTC. Its translation is CAWSDPGQGKNIQYF.

V and J are TRBV7-2 and TRBJ1-5; possibly TRBD1 for D (6 bases). CDR3 length: 16 amino acids. In germline, CDR1 is SGHTA, CDR2 FQGNSA. The V and J ends lost 5 bases and 6 bases respectively, with 20 bases between them. The CDR3 region has the DNA TGTGCCAGCAGCACCGTGCTCGGACAGAGGAGTCAGCCCCAGCATTTT. This sequence encodes CASSTVLGQRSQPQHF.

CDR3 sequence (DNA): TGCGCCAGCAGCCAAGAGCTTCGGGGGAACACTGAAGCTTTCTTT. Its translation: CASSQELRGNTEAFF. The chain employs TRBV4-1 and TRBJ1-1; D is uncertain. This CDR3 has 15 amino acids. Germline CDR1 MGHRA, CDR2 YSYEKL. V lost 0 bases to trimming and J lost 1 base, with 9 bases between them.